This T cell receptor (beta chain) was identified in a study of cytomegalovirus exposure and HLA in healthy donors. Germline V gene sequence: CDR1 LNHDA, CDR2 SQIVND (reference sequence). This CDR3 comprises 14 residues. V lost 5 bases and J 4 bases, leaving 11 bases between the germline ends. 13 Jbeta primers and 60 Vbeta primers were used for the PCR. The data were produced by immunoSEQ multiplex PCR, yet TCRdb's version contains in-frame clones alone and is incomplete. The sample includes 150,000 to 200,000 clones, approximately 86% seen only once; the top ten take less than 2%. The genes are TRBV19 and TRBJ2-2; D unclear. The TCR originated in a male donor in good health and CMV-seronegative. Sequenced sample: PBMCs. As DNA, the CDR3 is TGTGCCAGTAGTGTCCTAGTGAGCACCGGGGAGCTGTTTTTT. Its protein product is CASSVLVSTGELFF.